This TCR beta chain was identified in a study of long-term antiretroviral therapy in people with HIV. Findings and limits, study-wide: Among HIV repertoires, CDR3 length ranges were narrower than those of controls.

Investigators performed immunoSEQ version v3.0 at survey level. The data were produced by immunoSEQ multiplex PCR, yet TCRdb's version contains in-frame clones alone and is incomplete. The repertoire has around 16,000 clones, approximately 83% of them found once; the top ten carry around 16%. On this clone itself: Its target is not known.

V lost 1 base, J lost 2 bases, and 4 bases stayed unmatched. CDR3 length: 15 amino acids. Per the germline V gene, CDR1 is SQVTM and CDR2 is ANQGSEA. The sequence was collected from a man aged 35 to 55 with HIV. The rearrangement uses TRBV29-1 and TRBJ2-7, with 11 bases matching TRBD1. Sequencing used unsorted PBMCs, obtained just before starting antiretroviral therapy. The CDR3 nucleotides are TGCAGCGTTGAAGGGACAGGGGGCTTCACCTACGAGCAGTACTTC. The encoded protein is CSVEGTGGFTYEQYF.